This T cell receptor beta chain was identified in a study of post-analysis software for immune sequencing data. Germline CDR1 reads DFQATT; CDR2 reads SNEGSKA (reference sequence). The CDR3 spans 12 residues. With 6 bases clipped from V and 8 bases from J, the junction kept 4 bases outside the gene matches. Built from TCR beta cDNA, the libraries had unique molecular identifiers in them. MiXCR, run by TCRdb on the PCR reads, gives a single entry per CDR3 protein. The repertoire holds some 890,000 distinct CDR3 sequences, approximately 53% seen once, with 4.6% in the top ten. This clonotype was detected a few times. What it binds is not known. General study points: Controls showed lower frequencies than patients for five TRBV segments, and TRBV5-6, TRBV5-1 and TRBV20-1 were among these.

The sample consisted of blood. This clonotype was sampled from a girl aged 10-17 years with multiple sclerosis. The chain recombines TRBV20-1 with TRBJ2-1, with 10 bases identical to TRBD1. CDR3 in DNA: TGCAGTGCACCTGGACAGGGGGATGAGCAGTTCTTC. Its translation: CSAPGQGDEQFF.